A selection of T cell receptor beta chains follows, all from one sample in a study of shared clonotypes between healthy human individuals. Only in-frame clones appear in the TCRdb table, and some are missing; sequencing was by immunoSEQ multiplex PCR. This table holds hundreds of thousands of clones, around 81% found once. Input material: PBMCs. The receptor source for this set is a woman aged 40 to 50 in good health. Some clones in this sample may be carry-over from other donors' samples. Both conserved end residues are part of each CDR3. The D gene is left open where the match is weak. Clone size is stated in some rows and not others, as once, few, many or a class when expanded.

J gene: TRBJ2-7
clone size: NA
D gene: TRBD1
V gene: TRBV4-1
CDR3 protein: CASSQDYRGLYEQYF
CDR3 DNA: TGCGCCAGCAGCCAAGATTACAGGGGTCTCTACGAGCAGTACTTC

J gene: TRBJ1-3
clone size: NA
D gene: TRBD1
V gene: TRBV4-2
CDR3 protein: CASSQESTGSGNTIYF
CDR3 DNA: TGTGCCAGCAGCCAAGAATCGACAGGGTCTGGAAACACCATATATTTT

J gene: TRBJ2-3
clone size: NA
D gene: NA
V gene: TRBV7-9
CDR3 protein: CASSPSGDTQYF
CDR3 DNA: TGTGCCAGCAGCCCCAGCGGAGATACGCAGTATTTT

J gene: TRBJ1-1
clone size: NA
D gene: NA
V gene: TRBV5-8
CDR3 protein: CASSLAGWGRAVKTEAFF
CDR3 DNA: TGTGCCAGCAGCTTGGCCGGGTGGGGGCGTGCGGTAAAGACTGAAGCTTTCTTT

J gene: TRBJ2-7
clone size: NA
D gene: NA
V gene: TRBV6-6
CDR3 protein: CASSYRSGRPYEQYF
CDR3 DNA: TGTGCCAGCAGTTACAGGTCAGGGAGACCCTACGAGCAGTACTTC

J gene: TRBJ2-5
clone size: NA
D gene: NA
V gene: TRBV5-4
CDR3 protein: CASSIYRYQETQYF
CDR3 DNA: TGTGCCAGCAGCATTTATCGGTACCAAGAGACCCAGTACTTC

J gene: TRBJ1-5
clone size: once
D gene: NA
V gene: TRBV27
CDR3 protein: CASSPPGEPQHF
CDR3 DNA: TGTGCCAGCAGTCCGCCGGGTGAGCCCCAGCATTTT

J gene: TRBJ1-1
clone size: few
D gene: NA
V gene: TRBV2
CDR3 protein: CASSGQFNTEAFF
CDR3 DNA: TGTGCCAGCAGTGGGCAGTTTAACACTGAAGCTTTCTTT

J gene: TRBJ2-5
clone size: NA
D gene: NA
V gene: TRBV27
CDR3 protein: CASTKGGKGVAKTQYF
CDR3 DNA: TGTGCCAGCACCAAGGGGGGGAAGGGGGTAGCGAAGACCCAGTACTTC

J gene: TRBJ2-7
clone size: many
D gene: TRBD2
V gene: TRBV7-2
CDR3 protein: CASSLALAGGEQYF
CDR3 DNA: TGTGCCAGCAGCTTAGCCCTAGCGGGAGGTGAGCAGTACTTC

J gene: TRBJ1-5
clone size: once
D gene: NA
V gene: TRBV19
CDR3 protein: CASSHDLGGYSNQPQHF
CDR3 DNA: TGTGCCAGTAGCCACGATTTGGGGGGGTATAGCAATCAGCCCCAGCATTTT